The T cell receptor beta chain under discussion was sequenced for a study of blood T cell repertoires in COVID-19. Study-wide background: Acute and convalescent COVID-19 samples came from the United States, Italy and Spain. T cells, B-cell-depleted T cells, or PBMCs provided the cDNA or gDNA that served as material.

The authors' processing: Reference gene primer amplification gave nucleated cell count estimates. TCRdb's copy holds only in-frame clones and misses some; the assay was immunoSEQ multiplex PCR. V and J calls and clone size are those listed in that table; D and trimming were worked out from the DNA. The sample holds tens of thousands of clones, less than 75% seen once. The CDR3 sequence is 15 residues long. V was cut by 1 base and J by 4 bases, with 14 bases left in between. The germline gives CDR1 MNHEY, CDR2 SMNVEV (reference sequence). J is TRBJ2-7 and V is TRBV27, with D tentatively TRBD1 (6 bases). Sequencing used peripheral blood. This clonotype originated in a woman aged 70 to 79 with acute or convalescent COVID-19. The CDR3 loop is CASSLYPEGVYEQYF. The DNA of the CDR3 is TGTGCCAGCAGTTTATATCCAGAGGGGGTATACGAGCAGTACTTC.